This section outlines one T cell receptor (beta chain) sequence together with its context. What it recognizes is unknown. This sample stems from a study of cytomegalovirus exposure and HLA in healthy donors. Study-level points and caveats: The likely origin of a cluster of highly shared sequence variants was a sequencing artifact.

Though nominally healthy at sampling, donors likely had unrecorded immune exposures. Vbeta (60) and Jbeta (13) primers were used in the PCR. Method: immunoSEQ multiplex PCR; TCRdb's copy keeps in-frame clones and lacks some. This sample has under 150,000 clones, with roughly 78% found just once. Germline CDR1 and CDR2: MGHRA and YSYEKL. V gave up 5 bases and J gave up 5 bases; unmatched junction bases: 8. CDR3 length: 14 residues. The chain combines TRBV4-1 with TRBJ2-7; 8 positions match TRBD1. The source is a young man in good health and CMV-seronegative. Sequencing input: PBMCs. CDR3 loop: CASSKGQGSDEQYF. In DNA, the CDR3 is TGCGCCAGCAGCAAAGGACAGGGTAGCGACGAGCAGTACTTC.